A selection of T cell receptor beta chains follows, all from one sample in a study of glioma-infiltrating T cells after dendritic cell vaccination. Profiled with immunoSEQ multiplex PCR; TCRdb holds only in-frame clones, not every one. The sample lists approximately 90,000 clones, 75% to 90% seen once, with around 2.2% in the top ten. Source: blood, taken after dendritic cell vaccination. The receptors were gathered from a human donor with glioblastoma. Both conserved end residues are part of each CDR3. A D gene is named only where the DNA matches it firmly. Size tells how often a clone was seen (once, few, many) or the class of an expanded clone, and some rows leave it out.

d_call: .; cdr3_length: 15; j_call: TRBJ1-2; v_call: TRBV6-5; clone_size: .; cdr3_nt: TGTGCCAGCAGGAGGGTGGCAGGGGCTAACTATGGCTACACCTTC; cdr3_aa: CASRRVAGANYGYTF
d_call: TRBD1; cdr3_length: 15; j_call: TRBJ2-4; v_call: TRBV27; clone_size: .; cdr3_nt: TGTGCCAGCACGCGACAGGGGGCAAGGGAGGACATTCAGTACTTC; cdr3_aa: CASTRQGAREDIQYF
d_call: TRBD2; cdr3_length: 16; j_call: TRBJ2-2; v_call: TRBV11-3; clone_size: .; cdr3_nt: TGTGCCAGCAGCCCCGCCGGGACTAGCGCGGCCGGGGAGCTGTTTTTT; cdr3_aa: CASSPAGTSAAGELFF
d_call: TRBD2; cdr3_length: 15; j_call: TRBJ2-1; v_call: TRBV7-6; clone_size: .; cdr3_nt: TGTGCCAGCAGCTCTAGTGGGCGGGAGTTCAATGAGCAGTTCTTC; cdr3_aa: CASSSSGREFNEQFF
d_call: .; cdr3_length: 12; j_call: TRBJ2-7; v_call: TRBV6-1; clone_size: once; cdr3_nt: TGTGCCAGCACTCGGGGTTACAACGAGCAGTACTTC; cdr3_aa: CASTRGYNEQYF
d_call: .; cdr3_length: 15; j_call: TRBJ1-5; v_call: TRBV7-2; clone_size: once; cdr3_nt: TGTGCCAGCAGCTTAGATGGGCAGCCCAATCAGCCCCAGCATTTT; cdr3_aa: CASSLDGQPNQPQHF
d_call: TRBD1; cdr3_length: 15; j_call: TRBJ1-2; v_call: TRBV4-2; clone_size: few; cdr3_nt: TGTGCCAGCAGCCGTAGCCCCGGGACAGACTATGGCTACACCTTC; cdr3_aa: CASSRSPGTDYGYTF
d_call: TRBD1; cdr3_length: 15; j_call: TRBJ2-2; v_call: TRBV18; clone_size: .; cdr3_nt: TGTGCCAGCTCACCACCCACAGGGGGCTCCGGGGAGCTGTTTTTT; cdr3_aa: CASSPPTGGSGELFF
d_call: TRBD1; cdr3_length: 16; j_call: TRBJ2-1; v_call: TRBV5-1; clone_size: .; cdr3_nt: TGCGCCAGCAGCGGATCCGGGACAGGGGGTCCCGATGAGCAGTTCTTC; cdr3_aa: CASSGSGTGGPDEQFF
d_call: .; cdr3_length: 17; j_call: TRBJ1-6; v_call: TRBV7-9; clone_size: .; cdr3_nt: TGTGCCAGCAGCTTAGGTTCCGCGGCGGCGCGGAATTCACCCCTCCACTTT; cdr3_aa: CASSLGSAAARNSPLHF
d_call: .; cdr3_length: 14; j_call: TRBJ2-1; v_call: TRBV5-1; clone_size: once; cdr3_nt: TGCGCCAGCAGCTTCGACTCGTTTGGAGATGAGCAGTTCTTC; cdr3_aa: CASSFDSFGDEQFF
d_call: .; cdr3_length: 14; j_call: TRBJ2-1; v_call: TRBV5-1; clone_size: .; cdr3_nt: TGCGCCAGCAGCCCGGGACACCTCTACAATGAGCAGTTCTTC; cdr3_aa: CASSPGHLYNEQFF
d_call: .; cdr3_length: 12; j_call: TRBJ1-1; v_call: TRBV6-1; clone_size: .; cdr3_nt: TGTGCCAGCAGTGAACAGAACACTGAAGCTTTCTTT; cdr3_aa: CASSEQNTEAFF
d_call: .; cdr3_length: 15; j_call: TRBJ2-5; v_call: TRBV5-1; clone_size: .; cdr3_nt: TGCGCCAGCAGCTTTGGACTACCGCCTCAAGAGACCCAGTACTTC; cdr3_aa: CASSFGLPPQETQYF
d_call: TRBD1; cdr3_length: 15; j_call: TRBJ1-2; v_call: TRBV14; clone_size: .; cdr3_nt: TGTGCCAGCAGCAAACCGGGACAGGGGCTGTATGGCTACACCTTC; cdr3_aa: CASSKPGQGLYGYTF
d_call: TRBD1; cdr3_length: 14; j_call: TRBJ2-1; v_call: TRBV19; clone_size: .; cdr3_nt: TGTGCCAGTAGTCCTACAGGGGGCTACAATGAGCAGTTCTTC; cdr3_aa: CASSPTGGYNEQFF
d_call: TRBD1; cdr3_length: 15; j_call: TRBJ2-2; v_call: TRBV9; clone_size: once; cdr3_nt: TGTGCCAGCAGCGGACAGGGGGCGAGCACCGGGGAGCTGTTTTTT; cdr3_aa: CASSGQGASTGELFF
d_call: TRBD2; cdr3_length: 16; j_call: TRBJ2-2; v_call: TRBV5-1; clone_size: once; cdr3_nt: TGCGCCAGCAGCTCCTTAGCGGGAGGGCTCACCGGGGAGCTGTTTTTT; cdr3_aa: CASSSLAGGLTGELFF
d_call: .; cdr3_length: 15; j_call: TRBJ2-7; v_call: TRBV5-4; clone_size: .; cdr3_nt: TGTGCCAGCAGCTTGGGGGGCAGGGGCTCCTACGAGCAGTACTTC; cdr3_aa: CASSLGGRGSYEQYF
d_call: .; cdr3_length: 13; j_call: TRBJ2-1; v_call: TRBV14; clone_size: .; cdr3_nt: TGTGCCAGCAGATCAGGGGTGGTCGATGAGCAGTTCTTC; cdr3_aa: CASRSGVVDEQFF
d_call: TRBD2; cdr3_length: 16; j_call: TRBJ2-3; v_call: TRBV6-1; clone_size: .; cdr3_nt: TGTGCCAGCAGTGTACTAGCGGGGGGAGGCACAGATACGCAGTATTTT; cdr3_aa: CASSVLAGGGTDTQYF
d_call: .; cdr3_length: 15; j_call: TRBJ2-5; v_call: TRBV6-1; clone_size: .; cdr3_nt: TGTGCCAGCTCTAGGGGTCCGGGTAACCAAGAGACCCAGTACTTC; cdr3_aa: CASSRGPGNQETQYF
d_call: .; cdr3_length: 15; j_call: TRBJ2-5; v_call: TRBV6-5; clone_size: .; cdr3_nt: TGTGCCAGCAGTTACTCCCTCGGACAGACGACGGCCCAGTACTTC; cdr3_aa: CASSYSLGQTTAQYF
d_call: .; cdr3_length: 15; j_call: TRBJ1-1; v_call: TRBV9; clone_size: .; cdr3_nt: TGTGCCAGCAGCGTAGAGGACAGATGGAACACTGAAGCTTTCTTT; cdr3_aa: CASSVEDRWNTEAFF